Reported below is one TCR beta chain. Its cognate antigen has yet to be identified. No qualities accompany the bases; no much larger clone lies one base away. Sorted unstimulated T cells and proliferating T cells recovered from mixed lymphocyte reactions underwent TCRbeta CDR3 sequencing. Fresh whole blood from ten HLA-typed healthy donors served as the source for isolating PBMCs. The data derive from a study of siplizumab effects on memory and regulatory T cells (dated by TCRdb to the late 2010s). Looking at the study overall: The effect of the anti-CD2 antibody siplizumab on alloreactive T-cell subsets was examined in allogeneic mixed lymphocyte reactions constructed from human PBMCs.

The protocol used for the library was the immunoSEQ multiplex PCR assay. Approximately 10^5 TCR templates per sample were assayed by the deep sequencing platform. Genomic DNA extracted from sorted T cells was used for TCRbeta CDR3 sequencing. The study's own analysis went as follows. The R programming language was used for clonal analysis of the TCRbeta CDR3 data. Comparing unstimulated samples against CFSE-low samples taken after the reaction was how alloreactive CD4+ and CD8+ clones were defined. Regulatory or non-regulatory origin of alloreactive CD4+ clones was assigned by matching sequences to the sorted unstimulated Treg and non-Treg repertoires. Here the immuneACCESS table is served through TCRdb, limited to in-frame sequences with V and J called. Missing clones are a known gap in these copies; in checked studies unresolved V genes cover under half, and the rest lacks a known reason. V and J calls and clone size come straight from that table; D and trimming were deduced from the DNA. In all, the sample holds 90,000 to 120,000 clones, and around 90% of those were seen once. The ten top clones hold around 2.7% of the sample.

General conclusions and limits of the study: About 75-95% of proliferating CD4+ or CD8+ clones could not be given a naive or memory phenotype. Sequences below about 10^-5 frequency were poorly captured, so only a minor fraction of alloreactive clones could be mapped to unstimulated subsets. Unstimulated naive T cells appeared more diverse than memory T cells, and naive cells seemed to contribute substantially to the alloresponse. Among mappable alloreactive CD4+ clones, the Treg-derived fraction averaged approximately 66% with siplizumab versus around 25% in control reactions. Whether proliferating Tregs from siplizumab cultures were suppressive was not functionally confirmed. The cumulative frequency of alloreactive sequences traceable to unstimulated CD4+ memory T cells was significantly reduced by siplizumab.

The sequence was collected from a human donor in good health. Some clones in this sample may be carry-over from other donors' samples. Sequencing was carried out using CD4+ T cells sorted from blood.

The nucleotide sequence reads TGTGCCTGGGGACAGTCAACTAATGAAAAACTGTTTTTT. This is translated as CAWGQSTNEKLFF. The rearranged segments are TRBV30 and TRBJ1-4, with TRBD1 as a weak D call on 6 bases. Sequences GTSNPN (CDR1) and SVGIG (CDR2) are obtained from the germline V gene (reference sequence). The CDR3 covers 13 residues, taking in both the cysteine and the phenylalanine. Solely the CDR3 DNA is kept, with 39 bases framed from the first base. Deletion took 5 bases off V and 0 bases off J, with a span of 7 bases between the germline ends. The full variable domain, completed from the reference TRBV30 and TRBJ1-4 proteins outside the CDR3, reads SQTIHQWPATLVQPVGSPLSLECTVEGTSNPNLYWYRQAAGRGLQLLFYSVGIGQISSEVPQNLSASRPQDRQFILSSKKLLLSDSGFYLCAWGQSTNEKLFFGSGTQLSVL.